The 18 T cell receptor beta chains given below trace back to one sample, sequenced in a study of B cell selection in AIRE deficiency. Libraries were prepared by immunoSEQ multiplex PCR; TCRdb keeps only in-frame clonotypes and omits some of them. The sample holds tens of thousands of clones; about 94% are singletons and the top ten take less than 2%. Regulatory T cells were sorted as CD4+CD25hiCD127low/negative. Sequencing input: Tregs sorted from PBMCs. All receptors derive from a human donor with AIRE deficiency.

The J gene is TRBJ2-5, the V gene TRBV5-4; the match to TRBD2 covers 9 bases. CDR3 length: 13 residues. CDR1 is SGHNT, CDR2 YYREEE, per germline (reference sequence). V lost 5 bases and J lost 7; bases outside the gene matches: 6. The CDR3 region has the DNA TGTGCCAGCAGTGGCGGGGGGGGCCGGACCCAGTACTTC. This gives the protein CASSGGGGRTQYF.

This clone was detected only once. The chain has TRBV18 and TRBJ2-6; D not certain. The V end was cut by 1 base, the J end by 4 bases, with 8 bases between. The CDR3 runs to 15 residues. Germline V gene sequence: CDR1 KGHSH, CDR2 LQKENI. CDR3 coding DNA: TGTGCCAGCTCACCACTCAGCTCGGGGGCCAACGTCCTGACTTTC. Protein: CASSPLSSGANVLTF.

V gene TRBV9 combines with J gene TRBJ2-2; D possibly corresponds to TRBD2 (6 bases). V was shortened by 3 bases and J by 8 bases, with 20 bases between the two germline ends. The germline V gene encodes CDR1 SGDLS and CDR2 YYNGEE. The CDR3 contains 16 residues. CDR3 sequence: CASSEWAGRFRGELFF. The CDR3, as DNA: TGTGCCAGCAGCGAGTGGGCAGGGAGGTTTCGAGGGGAGCTGTTTTTT.

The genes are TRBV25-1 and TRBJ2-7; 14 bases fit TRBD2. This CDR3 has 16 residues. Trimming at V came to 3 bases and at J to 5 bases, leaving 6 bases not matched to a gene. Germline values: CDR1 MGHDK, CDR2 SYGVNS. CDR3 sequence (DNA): TGTGCCAGCAGTGAGGTGGGACTAGCGGGAGTAAACGAGCAGTACTTC. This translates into CASSEVGLAGVNEQYF.

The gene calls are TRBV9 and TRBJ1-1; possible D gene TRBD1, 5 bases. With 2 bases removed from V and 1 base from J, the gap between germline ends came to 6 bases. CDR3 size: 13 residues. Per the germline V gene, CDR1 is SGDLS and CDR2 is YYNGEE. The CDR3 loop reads CASSVQGNTEAFF. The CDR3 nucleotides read TGTGCCAGCAGCGTCCAGGGGAACACTGAAGCTTTCTTT.

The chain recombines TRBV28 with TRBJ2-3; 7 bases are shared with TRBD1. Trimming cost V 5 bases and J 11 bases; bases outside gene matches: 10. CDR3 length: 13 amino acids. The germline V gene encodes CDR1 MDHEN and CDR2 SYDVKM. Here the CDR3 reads CASSRTGVRRQYF. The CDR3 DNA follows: TGTGCCAGCAGTCGAACAGGGGTTCGGAGGCAGTATTTT. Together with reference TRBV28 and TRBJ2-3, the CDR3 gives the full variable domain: DVKVTQSSRYLVKRTGEKVFLECVQDMDHENMFWYRQDPGLGLRLIYFSYDVKMKEKGDIPEGYSVSREKKERFSLILESASTNQTSMYLCASSRTGVRRQYFGPGTRLTVL.

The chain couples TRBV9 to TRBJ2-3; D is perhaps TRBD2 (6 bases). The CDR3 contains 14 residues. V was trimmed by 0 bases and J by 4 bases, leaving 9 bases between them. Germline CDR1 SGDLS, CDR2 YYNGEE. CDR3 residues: CASSVGLGPDTQYF. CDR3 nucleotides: TGTGCCAGCAGCGTAGGACTAGGCCCAGATACGCAGTATTTT.

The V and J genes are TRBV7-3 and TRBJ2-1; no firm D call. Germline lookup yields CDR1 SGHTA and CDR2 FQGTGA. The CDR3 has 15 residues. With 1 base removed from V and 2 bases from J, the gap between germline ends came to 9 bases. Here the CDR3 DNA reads TGTGCCAGCAGCTTAAGACCCGGTCCCTACAATGAGCAGTTCTTC. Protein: CASSLRPGPYNEQFF.

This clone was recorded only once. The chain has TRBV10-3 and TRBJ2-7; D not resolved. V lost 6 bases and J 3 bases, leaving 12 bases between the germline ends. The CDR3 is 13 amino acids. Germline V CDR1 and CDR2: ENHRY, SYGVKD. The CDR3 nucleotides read TGTGCCATCAGCCCGACTGGAAGCTACGAGCAGTACTTC. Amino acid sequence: CAISPTGSYEQYF.

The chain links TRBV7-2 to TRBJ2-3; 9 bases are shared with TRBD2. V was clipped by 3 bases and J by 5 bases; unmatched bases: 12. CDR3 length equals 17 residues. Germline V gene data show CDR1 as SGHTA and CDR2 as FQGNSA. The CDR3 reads CASSFLWGGREIDTQYF. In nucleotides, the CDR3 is TGTGCCAGCAGCTTCCTGTGGGGCGGGAGGGAGATAGATACGCAGTATTTT. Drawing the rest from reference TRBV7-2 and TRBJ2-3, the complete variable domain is GAGVSQSPSNKVTEKGKDVELRCDPISGHTALYWYRQSLGQGLEFLIYFQGNSAPDKSGLPSDRFSAERTGGSVSTLTIQRTQQEDSAVYLCASSFLWGGREIDTQYFGPGTRLTVL.

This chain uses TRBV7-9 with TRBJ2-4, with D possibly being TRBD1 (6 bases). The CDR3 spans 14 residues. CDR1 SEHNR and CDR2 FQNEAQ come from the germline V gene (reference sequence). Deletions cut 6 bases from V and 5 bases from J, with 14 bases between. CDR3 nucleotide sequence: TGTGCCAGCAGTCTTCTGGGACAAGAAAACATTCAGTACTTC. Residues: CASSLLGQENIQYF.

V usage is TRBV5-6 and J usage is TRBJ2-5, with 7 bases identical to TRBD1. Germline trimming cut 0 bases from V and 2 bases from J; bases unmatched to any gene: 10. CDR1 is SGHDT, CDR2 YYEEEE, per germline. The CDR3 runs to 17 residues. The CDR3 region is CASSLVLLGRGQETQYF. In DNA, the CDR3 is TGTGCCAGCAGCTTGGTGCTCCTTGGCAGGGGGCAAGAGACCCAGTACTTC. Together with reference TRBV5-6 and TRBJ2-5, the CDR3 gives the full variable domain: DAGVTQSPTHLIKTRGQQVTLRCSPKSGHDTVSWYQQALGQGPQFIFQYYEEEERQRGNFPDRFSGHQFPNYSSELNVNALLLGDSALYLCASSLVLLGRGQETQYFGPGTRLLVL.

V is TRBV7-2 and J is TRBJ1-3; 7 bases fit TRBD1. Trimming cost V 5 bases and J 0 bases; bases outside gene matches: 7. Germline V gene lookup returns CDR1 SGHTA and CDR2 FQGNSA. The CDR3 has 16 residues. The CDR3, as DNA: TGTGCCAGCAGCGGTCGACAGGGAAACTCTGGAAACACCATATATTTT. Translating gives CASSGRQGNSGNTIYF.

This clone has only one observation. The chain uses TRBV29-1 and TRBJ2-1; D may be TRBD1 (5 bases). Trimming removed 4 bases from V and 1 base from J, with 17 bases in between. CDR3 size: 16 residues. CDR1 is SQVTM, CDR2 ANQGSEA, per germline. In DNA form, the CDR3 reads TGCAGCGTTGTTCCGCAGCTAGGGGTTTCCTACAATGAGCAGTTCTTC. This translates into CSVVPQLGVSYNEQFF.

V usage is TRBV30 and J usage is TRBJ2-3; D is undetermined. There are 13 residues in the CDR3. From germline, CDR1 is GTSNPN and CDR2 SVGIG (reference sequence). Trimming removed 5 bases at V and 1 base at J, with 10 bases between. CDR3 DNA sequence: TGTGCCTGGGGATTAAAGGGCACAGATACGCAGTATTTT. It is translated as CAWGLKGTDTQYF.

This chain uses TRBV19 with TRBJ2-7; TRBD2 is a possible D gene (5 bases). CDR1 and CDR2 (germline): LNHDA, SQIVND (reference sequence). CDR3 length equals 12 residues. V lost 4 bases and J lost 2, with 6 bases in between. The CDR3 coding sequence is TGTGCCAGTAGTAGCGGGCCCTACGAGCAGTACTTC. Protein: CASSSGPYEQYF.

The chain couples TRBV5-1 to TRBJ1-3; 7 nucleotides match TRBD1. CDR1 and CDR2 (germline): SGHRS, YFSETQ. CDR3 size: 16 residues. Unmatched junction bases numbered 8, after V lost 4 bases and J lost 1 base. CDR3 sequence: CASSRQGVVSGNTIYF. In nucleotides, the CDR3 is TGCGCCAGCAGCAGACAGGGTGTGGTATCTGGAAACACCATATATTTT.

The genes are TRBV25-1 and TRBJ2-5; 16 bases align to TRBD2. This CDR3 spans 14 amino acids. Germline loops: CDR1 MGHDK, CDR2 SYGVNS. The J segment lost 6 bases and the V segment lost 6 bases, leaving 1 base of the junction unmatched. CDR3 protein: CASRGLAGGKTQYF. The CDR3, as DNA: TGTGCCAGCAGGGGACTAGCGGGAGGGAAGACCCAGTACTTC.